A single TCR beta chain is shown here with its context. The data were produced by immunoSEQ multiplex PCR, yet TCRdb's version contains in-frame clones alone and is incomplete. The table records 150,000 or so clones, roughly 93% of them present only once. The CDR3 is 14 residues long. Germline-derived CDR1 and CDR2 are SGHRS and YFSETQ. With 0 bases clipped from V and 2 bases from J, the junction kept 1 base outside the gene matches. These data are taken from a study of control samples from healthy donors and cancer patients. Sequencing was performed on blood. This sequence was found in a man younger than 35 in good health. The V call is TRBV5-1, the J call TRBJ1-1; 7 bases line up with TRBD1. The DNA for the CDR3 is TGCGCCAGCAGCTTGGTAGGGGGCAACACTGAAGCTTTCTTT. Translation gives CASSLVGGNTEAFF. The full variable domain, its missing parts supplied by reference TRBV5-1 and TRBJ1-1, is KAGVTQTPRYLIKTRGQQVTLSCSPISGHRSVSWYQQTPGQGLQFLFEYFSETQRNKGNFPGRFSGRQFSNSRSEMNVSTLELGDSALYLCASSLVGGNTEAFFGQGTRLTVV.